Below are 15 T cell receptor beta chains sequenced from a single sample in a study of CD8 T cells in Susac syndrome. Random hexamers were used to reverse transcribe about 0.45 to 1 ug of RNA. MiXCR, run by TCRdb on the immunoSEQ multiplex PCR reads, gives a single entry per CDR3 protein. The sample lists about 190,000 distinct CDR3 sequences, approximately 95% occurring once. Sequenced material: CD4+ T cells from PBMCs. These receptors were taken from a human donor with Susac syndrome.

The rearrangement uses TRBV5-1 and TRBJ1-1; TRBD1 might be the D (6 bases). V was shortened by 3 bases and J by 1 base, with 19 bases between the two germline ends. This CDR3 has 17 residues. Germline lookup yields CDR1 SGHRS and CDR2 YFSETQ. CDR3 nucleotides: TGCGCCAGCAGCTCCATCCTTCAACAGGGTCAGAACACTGAAGCTTTCTTT. Encoded protein: CASSSILQQGQNTEAFF.

The chain uses TRBV7-2 and TRBJ2-1; TRBD2 is a possible D gene (6 bases). The CDR3 extends over 16 amino acids. V lost 1 base and J 3 bases, leaving 13 bases between the germline ends. Germline CDR1 reads SGHTA; CDR2 reads FQGNSA. The CDR3 protein is CASSLEVAGRYNEQFF. The CDR3 region has the DNA TGTGCCAGCAGCTTAGAAGTCGCGGGGCGCTACAATGAGCAGTTCTTC. The entire variable domain, with the rest obtained from reference TRBV7-2 and TRBJ2-1, is as follows: GAGVSQSPSNKVTEKGKDVELRCDPISGHTALYWYRQSLGQGLEFLIYFQGNSAPDKSGLPSDRFSAERTGGSVSTLTIQRTQQEDSAVYLCASSLEVAGRYNEQFFGPGTRLTVL.

The chain recombines TRBV6-5 with TRBJ2-4, with TRBD2 matching over 10 bases. The V gene end was trimmed by 6 bases and the J gene end by 7 bases; junction bases not matched to a gene: 9. This CDR3 contains 15 residues. Germline V CDR1 and CDR2: MNHEY, SVGAGI. The CDR3: CASRPLAGVRNIQYF. In nucleotides, the CDR3 is TGTGCCAGCAGACCCCTAGCGGGGGTGAGGAACATTCAGTACTTC.

The chain carries TRBV20-1 and TRBJ1-2, with a weak D call TRBD1 (6 bases). The germline gives CDR1 DFQATT, CDR2 SNEGSKA (reference sequence). V was cut by 4 bases and J by 3 bases, with 12 bases left in between. The length of the CDR3 is 13 residues. The CDR3 loop reads CSATGAQHYGYTF. DNA of the CDR3: TGCAGTGCTACAGGGGCTCAGCACTATGGCTACACCTTC.

In this sample, this clonotype turned up once. An end of the junction does not agree with germline; a read error may underlie this. The V and J genes are TRBV20-1 and TRBJ1-4; D might be TRBD1 (5 bases). CDR3 length equals 12 residues. Germline V CDR1 and CDR2: DFQATT, SNEGSKA (reference sequence). CDR3 loop: CSADRFRESPCF. CDR3 sequence (DNA): TGCAGTGCCGACCGTTTCAGGGAGAGCCCCTGTTTT.

The chain joins TRBV29-1 to TRBJ2-5, with TRBD1 matching 7 bases. Germline loops: CDR1 SQVTM, CDR2 ANQGSEA. The trim removed 7 bases at V and 5 bases at J, leaving 7 bases unmatched. The CDR3 covers 12 residues. The CDR3 reads CSAQGSRETQYF. CDR3 DNA: TGCAGCGCACAGGGGAGTCGGGAGACCCAGTACTTC.

The genes are TRBV5-4 and TRBJ2-5; TRBD1 matches 7 bases. CDR3 size: 15 residues. The J segment lost 2 bases and the V segment lost 3 bases, leaving 7 bases of the junction unmatched. Germline V gives CDR1 SGHNT, CDR2 YYREEE (reference sequence). The DNA for the CDR3 is TGTGCCAGCAGCTCGAACAGGGGTGGGCAAGAGACCCAGTACTTC. It yields the protein CASSSNRGGQETQYF.

The rearrangement joins TRBV7-9 to TRBJ1-1; D ambiguous. The CDR3 has 13 residues. The germline V and J ends were trimmed by 5 bases and 5 bases, with 12 bases remaining between them. Germline CDR1 SEHNR, CDR2 FQNEAQ (reference sequence). CDR3 DNA sequence: TGTGCCAGCAGCCTTGACATGGGGACTGAAGCTTTCTTT. This gives the protein CASSLDMGTEAFF.

The chain employs TRBV7-6 and TRBJ1-1; 10 bases are a match to TRBD1. The CDR3 is 14 residues long. J lost 3 bases, V lost 6 bases, and 4 bases had no gene match. Germline lookup yields CDR1 SGHVS and CDR2 FNYEAQ. CDR3 residues: CASRPGTGDTEAFF. The CDR3 DNA sequence: TGTGCCAGCAGACCCGGGACAGGGGACACTGAAGCTTTCTTT.

The J gene is TRBJ1-2, the V gene TRBV7-2, with D possibly TRBD1 on 5 matching bases. CDR1 and CDR2 from the germline V gene are SGHTA and FQGNSA. Trimming left V 5 bases short and J 2 bases short, with 12 bases between. The CDR3 loop spans 14 amino acids. CDR3 loop: CASSPGAENYGYTF. CDR3 coding DNA: TGTGCCAGCAGCCCCGGGGCTGAAAACTATGGCTACACCTTC.

The chain combines TRBV20-1 with TRBJ1-2; D perhaps matches TRBD1 (6 bases). CDR1 and CDR2 from the germline V gene are DFQATT and SNEGSKA (reference sequence). CDR3 length: 14 amino acids. Trimming removed 6 bases from V and 1 base from J, with 15 bases in between. The CDR3 here is CSAPPRQVNYGYTF. As DNA, the CDR3 is TGCAGTGCACCACCCCGACAGGTTAACTATGGCTACACCTTC.

This chain connects TRBV4-2 to TRBJ1-2, with D uncertain. The CDR3 runs to 16 residues. Germline V gene lookup returns CDR1 LGHNA and CDR2 YNFKEQ. V was trimmed by 1 base and J by 1 base, leaving 13 bases between them. As DNA, the CDR3 is TGTGCCAGCAGCCAAGTAATGCAGTTAGTTAACTATGGCTACACCTTC. Protein: CASSQVMQLVNYGYTF.

The genes are TRBV12-3 or TRBV12-4 and TRBJ1-2; the match to TRBD1 covers 8 bases. V was clipped by 5 bases and J by 7 bases; unmatched bases: 6. The CDR3 sequence is 13 residues long. The CDR3 DNA reads TGTGCCAGCAGTGGACAGGGTTTTTTTGGCTACACCTTC. It codes for CASSGQGFFGYTF.

The V call is TRBV2, the J call TRBJ2-2, with D perhaps being TRBD1 or TRBD2 (5 bases each). The CDR3 spans 14 residues. V shed 0 bases and J shed 6 bases, with 8 bases lying between them. The germline gives CDR1 SNHLY, CDR2 FYNNEI. The CDR3 reads CASSEARGAGELFF. For the CDR3, the DNA is TGTGCCAGCAGTGAAGCGAGAGGGGCCGGGGAGCTGTTTTTT.

The J gene is TRBJ2-1, the V gene TRBV9; the match to TRBD1 covers 9 bases. The germline V gene encodes CDR1 SGDLS and CDR2 YYNGEE. This CDR3 region has 15 residues. Unmatched junction bases numbered 1, after V lost 3 bases and J lost 0 bases. CDR3 region: CASSEGQGSYNEQFF. CDR3 sequence (DNA): TGTGCCAGCAGCGAGGGACAGGGCTCCTACAATGAGCAGTTCTTC.